The 23 T cell receptor beta chains presented below share a single source sample, sequenced in a study of blood T cell repertoires in COVID-19. Generated by immunoSEQ multiplex PCR, the TCRdb table keeps only in-frame clones and is missing some. The data contain approximately 200,000 clones, about 84% of them singletons. Sample: PBMCs or T cells enriched from blood (not recorded which). These receptor sequences come from a woman between 35 and 50 years old with acute COVID-19.

About this clone itself: This CDR3 is also generated by other DNA sequences in the sample. The chain is built from TRBV9 and TRBJ2-4; 10 bases fit TRBD2. The CDR3 is 15 amino acids. Per germline, CDR1 SGDLS and CDR2 YYNGEE. The trim removed 3 bases at V and 2 bases at J, leaving 2 bases unmatched. Here the CDR3 DNA reads TGTGCCAGCAGCGCGGGACTAGCGCCCAAAAACATTCAGTACTTC. It yields the protein CASSAGLAPKNIQYF.

This clone was recorded only once. The V call is TRBV19, the J call TRBJ1-6; 8 bases fit TRBD1. This CDR3 is 14 amino acids long. CDR1 and CDR2 from the germline V gene are LNHDA and SQIVND (reference sequence). Trimming removed 4 bases from V and 9 bases from J; junction bases left unmatched: 5. The CDR3 bases are TGTGCCAGTAGTACTGGACAGGGAAGTTCACCCCTCCACTTT. Translating it yields CASSTGQGSSPLHF.

The chain employs TRBV6-4 and TRBJ1-6, with D tentatively TRBD1 (5 bases). This CDR3 has 15 amino acids. V lost 6 bases and J 0 bases, leaving 9 bases between the germline ends. The germline V gene encodes CDR1 MRHNA and CDR2 SNTAGT. In DNA, the CDR3 is TGTGCCAGCAGGAACAGGAACTCCTATAATTCACCCCTCCACTTT. Amino acids: CASRNRNSYNSPLHF.

V usage is TRBV9 and J usage is TRBJ2-3; 10 nucleotides match TRBD2. CDR3 length: 16 amino acids. The germline CDR1 and CDR2 sequences are SGDLS and YYNGEE. With 1 base clipped from V and 4 bases from J, the junction kept 6 bases outside the gene matches. The chain's CDR3 is CASSVTAGGLADTQYF. As DNA, the CDR3 is TGTGCCAGCAGCGTAACAGCGGGAGGGCTCGCAGATACGCAGTATTTT.

This clone turned up a few times. This chain uses TRBV9 with TRBJ1-2, with D unresolved. CDR3 size: 13 residues. CDR1 and CDR2 from the germline V gene are SGDLS and YYNGEE. The germline V and J ends were trimmed by 4 bases and 3 bases, with 10 bases remaining between them. The CDR3 nucleotides are TGTGCCAGCAGCAAAGGCGGGGACTATGGCTACACCTTC. It specifies CASSKGGDYGYTF.

The chain is built from TRBV11-2 and TRBJ1-4; 8 bases agree with TRBD1. Germline CDR1 and CDR2: SGHAT and FQNNGV. There are 13 residues in the CDR3. V dropped 7 bases and J dropped 8; count of bases not matched to a gene: 6. CDR3 nucleotides: TGTGCCAGCACGACAGGGGTAAAGGAAAAACTGTTTTTT. Translation: CASTTGVKEKLFF.

The chain uses TRBV6-5 and TRBJ1-3; a possible D gene is TRBD1 (6 bases). Trimming stripped 4 bases from V and 0 bases from J, with 10 bases between. The CDR3 totals 15 residues. CDR1 MNHEY and CDR2 SVGAGI come from the germline V gene. This CDR3 reads CASSLDRYSGNTIYF. As DNA, the CDR3 is TGTGCCAGCAGTTTGGACAGATACTCTGGAAACACCATATATTTT.

The chain has TRBV12-3 or TRBV12-4 and TRBJ2-1; tentative D call: TRBD1 (5 bases). V was clipped by 3 bases and J by 9 bases, with 12 bases between them. This CDR3 is 13 amino acids long. CDR3 sequence (DNA): TGTGCCAGCAGTTTCCAGGGTCGCACTGAGCAGTTCTTC. It encodes CASSFQGRTEQFF.

The genes are TRBV9 and TRBJ2-1, with 7 nucleotides matching TRBD2. Germline trimming cut 0 bases from V and 7 bases from J; bases unmatched to any gene: 7. CDR3 size: 15 residues. Germline CDR1 and CDR2: SGDLS and YYNGEE. CDR3 loop: CASSVAAGVVNEQFF. CDR3 in DNA: TGTGCCAGCAGCGTAGCTGCGGGAGTTGTGAATGAGCAGTTCTTC. Using reference TRBV9 and TRBJ2-1 for the parts outside the CDR3, the full variable domain is DSGVTQTPKHLITATGQRVTLRCSPRSGDLSVYWYQQSLDQGLQFLIQYYNGEERAKGNILERFSAQQFPDLHSELNLSSLELGDSALYFCASSVAAGVVNEQFFGPGTRLTVL.

The chain recombines TRBV3-1 (or the pseudogene TRBV3-2) with TRBJ1-1; possibly TRBD1 for D (6 bases). The germline V and J ends were trimmed by 0 bases and 5 bases, with 16 bases remaining between them. From germline, CDR1 is LGHDT and CDR2 YNNKEL (reference sequence). This CDR3 contains 16 residues. The CDR3 nucleotides read TGTGCCAGCAGCCAAGAACAGGGATCCTGGAAGACTGAAGCTTTCTTT. Protein: CASSQEQGSWKTEAFF.

V usage is TRBV30 and J usage is TRBJ2-5, with D possibly matching TRBD2 (5 bases). Trimming stripped 5 bases from V and 7 bases from J, with 14 bases between. The V gene's germline CDR1 is GTSNPN and CDR2 SVGIG (reference sequence). The CDR3 is 12 amino acids. CDR3 DNA: TGTGCCTGGGACCGAGGAGGAGGGACCCAGTACTTC. Its protein product is CAWDRGGGTQYF. Looking up the rest from reference TRBV30 and TRBJ2-5 gives the full variable domain: SQTIHQWPATLVQPVGSPLSLECTVEGTSNPNLYWYRQAAGRGLQLLFYSVGIGQISSEVPQNLSASRPQDRQFILSSKKLLLSDSGFYLCAWDRGGGTQYFGPGTRLLVL.

This clone has at least ten counts. This chain links TRBV6-5 with TRBJ2-2, with D maybe TRBD1 (6 bases). V shed 6 bases and J shed 5 bases, with 10 bases lying between them. Germline loops: CDR1 MNHEY, CDR2 SVGAGI. This CDR3 is built from 13 residues. Here the CDR3 DNA reads TGTGCCAGCAGCTTGACAGGAACCGGGGAGCTGTTTTTT. It yields the protein CASSLTGTGELFF.

This clone showed up just a few times. The V gene is TRBV18, the J gene TRBJ2-2; D is perhaps TRBD2 (5 bases). CDR3 length: 14 amino acids. Trimming stripped 7 bases from V and 4 bases from J, with 13 bases between. Germline V lookup: CDR1 KGHSH, CDR2 LQKENI. The CDR3 region is CASWSGLSTGELFF. DNA of the CDR3: TGTGCCAGCTGGTCAGGACTTTCCACCGGGGAGCTGTTTTTT.

This sequence joins TRBV5-8 and TRBJ2-1, with D perhaps TRBD2 (5 bases). The CDR3 loop spans 15 amino acids. Germline CDR1 is SGHTS and CDR2 is YDEGEE. Deletions cut 0 bases from V and 5 bases from J, with 12 bases between. For the CDR3, the DNA is TGTGCCAGCAGCTTGGCCGCCGGGGTAAACAATGAGCAGTTCTTC. Translating it yields CASSLAAGVNNEQFF.

The V and J genes are TRBV30 and TRBJ1-2; perhaps TRBD1 as D (6 bases). Germline CDR1 reads GTSNPN; CDR2 reads SVGIG (reference sequence). Trimming shortened V by 2 bases and J by 8 bases, and 21 bases separated the two germline ends. CDR3 length: 15 amino acids. The CDR3 DNA reads as TGTGCCTGGAGTTCAAATACAGGGACGGGGTACGGCTACACCTTC. Residues: CAWSSNTGTGYGYTF.

The V and J genes are TRBV18 and TRBJ2-5; possible D gene TRBD1, 5 bases. CDR3 length: 14 residues. The ends were cut back, 6 bases at V and 4 bases at J, with 15 bases in the middle. Per the germline V gene, CDR1 is KGHSH and CDR2 is LQKENI. The CDR3, as DNA: TGTGCCAGCTCCGCCGCAGGGATTAGAGAGACCCAGTACTTC. Amino acids: CASSAAGIRETQYF.

The table lists this clone with a few counts. The V and J genes are TRBV7-2 and TRBJ1-1; D is perhaps TRBD1 (5 bases). CDR3 size: 16 residues. The germline V gene has CDR1 SGHTA and CDR2 FQGNSA. V was clipped by 0 bases and J by 0 bases, with 11 bases between them. Here the CDR3 DNA reads TGTGCCAGCAGCTTAGCTCGGCAGGGATTGAACACTGAAGCTTTCTTT. It specifies CASSLARQGLNTEAFF.

This clone was counted between two and nine times. This rearrangement joins TRBV18 to TRBJ2-1, with D possibly matching TRBD1 (6 bases). From germline, CDR1 is KGHSH and CDR2 LQKENI. V was pared by 0 bases and J by 7 bases, with 7 bases between. This CDR3 has 13 residues. CDR3 protein: CASSPPQGNEQFF. The CDR3 DNA reads TGTGCCAGCTCACCACCGCAGGGGAATGAGCAGTTCTTC.

This rearrangement joins TRBV28 to TRBJ1-4, with TRBD1 matching over 8 bases. Germline CDR1 and CDR2: MDHEN and SYDVKM. V gave up 6 bases and J gave up 4 bases; unmatched junction bases: 4. This CDR3 has 14 amino acids. The CDR3 protein is CASRGQGSNEKLFF. The DNA for the CDR3 is TGTGCCAGCAGAGGACAGGGAAGTAATGAAAAACTGTTTTTT.

This clone was picked up a small number of times. CDR3 in amino acids: CASSRSPAGTNNEQFF. As DNA, the CDR3 is TGTGCCAGCAGCAGATCCCCCGCAGGGACTAACAATGAGCAGTTCTTC. The rearrangement links TRBV11-3 to TRBJ2-1; TRBD2 matches 7 bases. The CDR3 length is 16 residues. Germline CDR1 is SGHNT and CDR2 is YENEEA. V lost 5 bases, J lost 5 bases, and 12 bases stayed unmatched.

The chain is built from TRBV30 and TRBJ2-7; perhaps TRBD1 as D (5 bases). The CDR3 is made up of 16 amino acids. Trimming stripped 3 bases from V and 3 bases from J, with 21 bases between. Looked up from germline, CDR1 is GTSNPN and CDR2 is SVGIG (reference sequence). This CDR3 reads CAWRGTSTAVDYEQYF. The DNA for the CDR3 is TGTGCCTGGAGGGGTACCTCGACAGCAGTCGACTACGAGCAGTACTTC.

The gene calls are TRBV6-6 and TRBJ1-5, with a weak D call TRBD1 (6 bases). Germline CDR1 reads MNHNY; CDR2 reads SVGAGI (reference sequence). V gave up 6 bases and J gave up 2 bases, with 14 bases separating them. There are 15 residues in the CDR3. CDR3 nucleotides: TGTGCCAGCAGCCCGGACAGCTCAGGCAATCAGCCCCAGCATTTT. As protein: CASSPDSSGNQPQHF.

This sequence joins TRBV30 and TRBJ1-6; weak D call: TRBD1 (5 bases). Germline V CDR1 and CDR2: GTSNPN, SVGIG (reference sequence). The CDR3 runs to 12 residues. Trimming removed 0 bases from V and 12 bases from J, with 9 bases in between. CDR3 sequence: CAWSVPRGPLHF. CDR3 nucleotides: TGTGCCTGGAGTGTACCAAGGGGACCCCTCCACTTT. Full variable domain (missing parts from reference TRBV30 and TRBJ1-6): SQTIHQWPATLVQPVGSPLSLECTVEGTSNPNLYWYRQAAGRGLQLLFYSVGIGQISSEVPQNLSASRPQDRQFILSSKKLLLSDSGFYLCAWSVPRGPLHFGNGTRLTVT.